This T cell receptor (beta chain) derives from a study of PD-1 blockade in mismatch repair-deficient tumors. Study-level background: Patients had around 11 mismatch repair-deficient cancer types and were previously treated and progressing.

The germline V gene encodes CDR1 GTSNPN and CDR2 SVGIG (reference sequence). The length of the CDR3 is 19 residues. Trimming removed 3 bases from V and 0 bases from J; junction bases left unmatched: 12. Measured with immunoSEQ multiplex PCR; TCRdb has only the in-frame clones, and not every one. The data show about 120,000 clones, 70% to 90% seen once. PCR or immunohistochemistry showed mismatch repair deficiency in every enrolled patient. The clonotype was recovered from an adult with mismatch repair-deficient cancer. This specimen consisted of peripheral blood, obtained 44 weeks after starting pembrolizumab. The chain uses TRBV30 and TRBJ2-6; 9 bases agree with TRBD1. The DNA of the CDR3 is TGTGCCTGGAGCCCTCTTTCGGGACAGGGTAGCTCTGGGGCCAACGTCCTGACTTTC. It is translated as CAWSPLSGQGSSGANVLTF.